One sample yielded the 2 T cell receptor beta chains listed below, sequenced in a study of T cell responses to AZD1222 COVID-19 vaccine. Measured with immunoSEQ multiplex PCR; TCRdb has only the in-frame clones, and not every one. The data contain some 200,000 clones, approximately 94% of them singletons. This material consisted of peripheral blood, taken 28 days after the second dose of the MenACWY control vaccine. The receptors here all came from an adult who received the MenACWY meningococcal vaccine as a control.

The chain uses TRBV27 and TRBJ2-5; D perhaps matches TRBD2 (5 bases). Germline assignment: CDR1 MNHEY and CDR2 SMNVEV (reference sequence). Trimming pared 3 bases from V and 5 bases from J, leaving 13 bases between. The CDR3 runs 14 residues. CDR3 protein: CASSFGVPVETQYF. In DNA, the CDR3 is TGTGCCAGCAGTTTCGGGGTTCCTGTGGAGACCCAGTACTTC.

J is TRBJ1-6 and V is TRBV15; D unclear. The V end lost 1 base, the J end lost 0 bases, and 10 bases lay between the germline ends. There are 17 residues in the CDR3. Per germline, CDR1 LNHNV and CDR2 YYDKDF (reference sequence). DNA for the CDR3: TGTGCCACCAGCAGAGTTTCGGGCAGCTCCTATAATTCACCCCTCCACTTT. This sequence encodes CATSRVSGSSYNSPLHF.